This TCR beta chain was obtained from a study of Ad26.COV2.S vaccination and SARS-CoV-2 variants (dated by TCRdb to about 2021). Background on the whole study: Vaccine-arm donors came from COV1001, a multicentre, randomized, double-blind, placebo-controlled phase I-IIa trial of Ad26.COV2.S in healthy adults. Ad26.COV2.S was administered intramuscularly at 5 x 10^10 or 1 x 10^11 viral particles, either as a single shot or as two shots given 56 days apart. Investigators did not know the trial group allocation while performing experiments and assessing outcomes. Trial participants were randomized into five groups of five, in which low-dose or high-dose Ad26.COV2.S was given once or twice, or placebo was given on both occasions. A total of about 30 samples were included in the TCR-sequenced set, comprising some 20 Ad26.COV2.S vaccine recipients, 5 placebo recipients and 8 SARS-CoV-2 convalescent individuals. TCRbeta repertoire sequencing was used to assess the specificity and breadth of SARS-CoV-2-reactive T cell receptors after Ad26.COV2.S vaccination.

This clone appeared a few times. The antigen it recognizes is unknown. Per-base qualities were not stored, and no clone one base away is much larger. General conclusions and limits of the study: Non-spike TCR breadth was comparable between vaccine and placebo recipients, consistent with the vaccine containing only spike. The study was not powered for comparison of responses between vaccine doses or regimens. Substantial breadth of spike-specific CD8+ and CD4+ T cell responses was reported after vaccination. Compared with placebo recipients, Ad26.COV2.S recipients showed higher spike-specific TCR breadth (P = 0.0014). According to the authors, total T cell responses may have been underestimated by the TCR breadth and depth analyses.

TCRbeta CDR3 regions were sequenced with the immunoSEQ Assay. After extraction, genomic DNA underwent amplification by bias-controlled multiplex PCR, followed by high-throughput sequencing. In the source study's methods: Collapsing and filtering of sequences were performed to quantify the absolute abundance of each unique TCRbeta CDR3 region. T cell fraction was estimated by normalizing TCRbeta template counts to usable DNA, with usable DNA measured through amplification of reference genes found in all nucleated cells. Repertoire TCRs were annotated as SARS-CoV-2-specific by exact matching of V gene, CDR3 amino acid sequence and J gene to a known reactive TCR set. The reference SARS-CoV-2 TCR set was obtained from MIRA and was filtered for enrichment in COVID-19-positive ImmuneCODE repertoires, whereby public or cross-reactive TCRs were removed. Based on the MIRA antigens, annotated TCRs were further analysed at the level of specific ORF or position within ORF. Breadth was defined as the number of annotated unique rearrangements divided by the total number of unique productive rearrangements, and depth was defined as the summed frequency of the annotated unique rearrangements. Two-sided Wilcoxon rank-sum tests were applied when comparing TCR breadth between groups. TCRdb provides this immuneACCESS table in a form limited to in-frame rearrangements. Some clones are lacking; in checked studies, under half of them reflect an unresolved V gene, and why the rest are absent is not known. Clone size and V and J calls were adopted from that table, with D and trimming inferred from the DNA. Across this sample there are 510,000 or so clones, with around 90% seen only once. Over 10% of the sample belongs to the ten largest clones.

The CDR3 runs 14 amino acids, cysteine and phenylalanine included. Of all the DNA, just the CDR3 is kept, 42 bases in frame from base 1. CDR1 is given as SGHRS and CDR2 as YFSETQ, both from the germline V gene. V loses 0 bases, J loses 0 bases, and the germline ends lie 3 bases apart. The treatment or condition label on this specimen signifies: around 19 received Ad26.COV2.S at low or high dose, single or two shots; about 5 received placebo; per-sample allocation not given. Repertoires of vaccine and placebo recipients were sequenced from samples collected on day 63 after the first injection. Between 29 July and 7 August 2020, Cohort 1b enrolled 20 to 30 adults aged 18-55 years at one site in Boston, USA. Ad26.COV2.S was a replication-incompetent adenovirus type 26 vector expressing a prefusion-stabilized SARS-CoV-2 spike protein from the original Wuhan strain.

The source is a person between 18 and 65 years old who received the Ad26.COV2.S COVID-19 vaccine or a placebo. This material consisted of peripheral blood, taken in a trial of Ad26.COV2.S vaccine versus placebo. Recombination connected TRBV5-1 to TRBJ2-2, with no confident D gene call. The DNA sequence reads TGCGCCAGCAGCTTGGTGTCGAACACCGGGGAGCTGTTTTTT. Protein translation: CASSLVSNTGELFF.